The 25 T cell receptor beta chains below come from one sample, sequenced in a study of vaccination and CD4 T cells after COVID-19. Sequenced with the Oncomine TCR Beta short-read assay was DNA taken from cultured CD4+ T cells. TCRdb passed the PCR reads through MiXCR, listing each CDR3 protein once. Here the sample spans some 12,000 distinct CDR3 sequences, more than 40% being singletons. Antigens of these TCRs are unknown. The treatment is: roughly 11-day PBMC culture with coronavirus spike peptide pools or control peptides (ViraFEST assay). The sample comprised CD4+ T cells from blood, cultured in vitro. These receptors originate from a human donor who had recovered from COVID-19.

The chain joins TRBV7-8 to TRBJ2-5; 11 positions agree with TRBD2. Germline-derived CDR1 and CDR2 are SGHVS and FQNEAQ. J gave up 5 bases and V 1 base, and 9 bases lay outside the gene matches. The CDR3 is made up of 17 amino acids. This chain's CDR3 is CASSLGLTSGSEETQYF. DNA for the CDR3: TGTGCCAGCAGCTTAGGCCTCACTAGCGGGAGCGAGGAGACCCAGTACTTC.

This clonotype was seen only a few times. This chain connects TRBV19 to TRBJ2-7, with 12 nucleotides matching TRBD2. This CDR3 has 23 amino acids. V gave up 3 bases and J gave up 3 bases; unmatched junction bases: 27. CDR1 LNHDA and CDR2 SQIVND come from the germline V gene (reference sequence). The CDR3 reads CASSMARHRAASGRAGLDYEQYF. The CDR3 coding sequence is TGTGCCAGTAGTATGGCCCGGCACAGGGCGGCTAGCGGGAGGGCCGGGCTGGACTACGAGCAGTACTTC.

Points on this clonotype: Sequence at one end of the junction differs from germline and may be a read error. V is TRBV20-1 and J is TRBJ2-4; 8 bases map to TRBD2. CDR3 length: 16 amino acids. Germline CDR1 and CDR2: DFQATT and SNEGSKA (reference sequence). The CDR3 region is CSARDLTGLAKNVQYF. CDR3 sequence (DNA): TGCAGTGCTAGAGATCTGACAGGACTAGCCAAAAACGTTCAGTACTTC.

This clonotype was counted between two and nine times. This chain links TRBV10-3 with TRBJ1-5; 7 nucleotides align to TRBD1. The CDR3 has 13 amino acids. Germline V gene data show CDR1 as ENHRY and CDR2 as SYGVKD. The V gene end was trimmed by 3 bases and the J gene end by 5 bases; junction bases not matched to a gene: 1. The CDR3 loop is CAISDRGDQPQHF. CDR3 sequence (DNA): TGTGCCATCAGTGACAGGGGGGATCAGCCCCAGCATTTT.

This clonotype has only a few counts. The genes are TRBV20-1 and TRBJ2-1; no definite D call. The CDR3 contains 14 residues. V dropped 0 bases and J dropped 5 bases, with 11 bases sitting between them. Per germline, CDR1 DFQATT and CDR2 SNEGSKA (reference sequence). The CDR3 bases are TGCAGTGCTAGAGACCCCGGGCACCACAATGAGCAGTTCTTC. It is translated as CSARDPGHHNEQFF.

The rearrangement links TRBV20-1 to TRBJ1-3; perhaps TRBD1 as D (5 bases). CDR3 length equals 14 residues. With 4 bases removed from V and 0 bases from J, the gap between germline ends came to 10 bases. Germline V CDR1 and CDR2: DFQATT, SNEGSKA (reference sequence). The CDR3 protein is CSAMGGDSGNTIYF. DNA for the CDR3: TGCAGTGCTATGGGAGGGGACTCTGGAAACACCATATATTTT.

The genes are TRBV6-2 or TRBV6-3 and TRBJ2-3; TRBD1 might be the D (5 bases). Germline V gives CDR1 MNHEY, CDR2 SVGEGT. Trimming removed 1 base from V and 4 bases from J, with 18 bases in between. The CDR3 spans 17 residues. DNA of the CDR3: TGTGCCAGCAGTTACTTGACAGAGAGGTTCGTGGCAGATACGCAGTATTTT. Its translation is CASSYLTERFVADTQYF.

This clonotype was found a few times. The V gene is TRBV6-1, the J gene TRBJ2-3; 11 bases align to TRBD2. Looked up from germline, CDR1 is MNHNS and CDR2 is SASEGT. This CDR3 has 15 residues. Unmatched junction bases numbered 6, after V lost 7 bases and J lost 3 bases. The CDR3 is CASKLAGGFTDTQYF. CDR3 nucleotides: TGTGCCAGCAAATTAGCGGGAGGGTTTACAGATACGCAGTATTTT.

The genes are TRBV10-3 and TRBJ2-7, with D perhaps TRBD1 (5 bases). The CDR3 has 14 residues. V was cut by 3 bases and J by 4 bases, with 13 bases left in between. The germline V gene has CDR1 ENHRY and CDR2 SYGVKD. The CDR3 region is CAISDQGTLYEQYF. The DNA of the CDR3 is TGTGCCATCAGTGATCAGGGAACGTTGTACGAGCAGTACTTC.

The chain couples TRBV24-1 to TRBJ2-3; no clear D. The V gene lost 8 bases and the J gene lost 2 bases, with 10 bases spanning the gap. Germline CDR1 KGHDR, CDR2 SFDVKD. This CDR3 spans 13 amino acids. CDR3: CATTADNTDTQYF. The CDR3 DNA follows: TGTGCCACCACGGCAGATAACACAGATACGCAGTATTTT.

This clonotype was observed a handful of times. The genes are TRBV5-1 and TRBJ2-5; TRBD1 matches 8 bases. Germline-derived CDR1 and CDR2 are SGHRS and YFSETQ. The CDR3 runs 17 residues. The J segment lost 7 bases and the V segment lost 4 bases, leaving 18 bases of the junction unmatched. The CDR3 protein is CASSTPDRGVGRGTQYF. The CDR3 nucleotides read TGCGCCAGCAGCACCCCTGACAGGGGAGTAGGTCGGGGGACCCAGTACTTC. Using reference TRBV5-1 and TRBJ2-5 for the parts outside the CDR3, the full variable domain is KAGVTQTPRYLIKTRGQQVTLSCSPISGHRSVSWYQQTPGQGLQFLFEYFSETQRNKGNFPGRFSGRQFSNSRSEMNVSTLELGDSALYLCASSTPDRGVGRGTQYFGPGTRLLVL.

V and J are TRBV20-1 and TRBJ2-1; 14 nucleotides line up with TRBD2. Germline V CDR1 and CDR2: DFQATT, SNEGSKA (reference sequence). Losses at the gene ends were 6 bases for V and 10 bases for J; bases not matched to a gene: 17. The CDR3 is 17 amino acids. CDR3 bases: TGCAGTGCCAATCAACAGGGGGGACTAGCGGGAGCATCGGAGCAGTTCTTC. Its translation is CSANQQGGLAGASEQFF.

V usage is TRBV5-1 and J usage is TRBJ1-1; D call uncertain. V lost 0 bases to trimming and J lost 8 bases, with 11 bases between them. Germline V gene lookup returns CDR1 SGHRS and CDR2 YFSETQ. The CDR3 sequence is 13 residues long. CDR3 residues: CASSLGPSLEAFF. The CDR3 DNA is TGCGCCAGCAGCTTGGGGCCGAGCTTGGAAGCTTTCTTT.

The genes are TRBV4-1 and TRBJ1-5; the match to TRBD1 covers 11 bases. CDR1 is MGHRA and CDR2 is YSYEKL in the germline V gene. J lost 9 bases, V lost 3 bases, and 7 bases had no gene match. This CDR3 comprises 15 residues. In DNA, the CDR3 is TGCGCCAGCAGCCACCCCGGGACAGGGGGATGGCCCCAGCATTTT. Its protein is CASSHPGTGGWPQHF.

This CDR3 reads CASRVIAGTYNEQFF. In nucleotides, the CDR3 is TGTGCCAGCAGGGTGATAGCGGGGACCTACAATGAGCAGTTCTTC. The V gene is TRBV6-1, the J gene TRBJ2-1; 8 nucleotides align to TRBD2. V lost 6 bases, J lost 2 bases, and 6 bases stayed unmatched. The CDR3 runs 15 residues. CDR1 and CDR2 from the germline V gene are MNHNS and SASEGT.

The chain joins TRBV2 to TRBJ1-5, with D perhaps matching TRBD1 (6 bases). The germline CDR1 and CDR2 sequences are SNHLY and FYNNEI. The V gene lost 6 bases and the J gene lost 2 bases, with 14 bases spanning the gap. There are 15 residues in the CDR3. DNA of the CDR3: TGTGCCAGCAGCAGGGGAAGGGGCGGCAATCAGCCCCAGCATTTT. Its translation is CASSRGRGGNQPQHF.

This clonotype has more than one count but fewer than ten. V is TRBV6-7 and J is TRBJ1-1; possibly TRBD1 for D (5 bases). TRBV6-7 is designated an ORF whose function remains uncertain. Trimming pared 8 bases from V and 0 bases from J, leaving 22 bases between. There are 17 residues in the CDR3. This CDR3 reads CASGGTRSVVMNTEAFF. CDR3 DNA: TGTGCCAGCGGAGGGACGCGAAGTGTAGTCATGAACACTGAAGCTTTCTTT.

The chain uses TRBV4-2 and TRBJ2-2; 9 nucleotides line up with TRBD2. CDR3 length equals 15 residues. The junction had 0 bases not matched to a gene; V was cut back by 0 bases and J by 4 bases. The germline V gene encodes CDR1 LGHNA and CDR2 YNFKEQ. CDR3 region: CASSQELAGTGELFF. CDR3 DNA: TGTGCCAGCAGCCAAGAACTAGCGGGCACCGGGGAGCTGTTTTTT.

CDR3 loop: CAIIQDYGYTF. The CDR3 coding sequence is TGTGCCATTATACAGGACTATGGCTACACCTTC. The chain links TRBV27 to TRBJ1-2, with D possibly being TRBD1 (5 bases). The V gene's germline CDR1 is MNHEY and CDR2 SMNVEV (reference sequence). Trimming shortened V by 10 bases and J by 3 bases, and 9 bases separated the two germline ends. This CDR3 region has 11 residues.

The CDR3 reads CASSAYRDTPRRTF. The CDR3 DNA is TGTGCCAGTAGTGCCTACCGGGACACTCCACGGAGGACCTTC. The V gene is TRBV19, the J gene TRBJ1-2, with D perhaps TRBD1 (6 bases). V lost 5 bases, J lost 14 bases, and 24 bases lay in between. The CDR3 extends over 14 amino acids. The germline CDR1 and CDR2 sequences are LNHDA and SQIVND (reference sequence).

The J gene is TRBJ2-5, the V gene TRBV6-1; D remains ambiguous. V dropped 6 bases and J dropped 2 bases, with 10 bases sitting between them. The CDR3 totals 13 residues. CDR1 is MNHNS and CDR2 is SASEGT in the germline V gene. CDR3 protein: CASSRQRQETQYF. CDR3 in DNA: TGTGCCAGCAGCCGACAAAGACAAGAGACCCAGTACTTC.

The chain combines TRBV6-1 with TRBJ2-3; no clear D. The CDR3 extends over 11 amino acids. CDR1 is MNHNS, CDR2 SASEGT, per germline. The V and J ends lost 6 bases and 6 bases respectively, with 7 bases between them. The DNA of the CDR3 is TGTGCCAGCAGGTCTTTGGATACGCAGTATTTT. The encoded protein is CASRSLDTQYF.

The chain recombines TRBV20-1 with TRBJ1-4; D may be TRBD1 (6 bases). V lost 4 bases to trimming and J lost 13 bases, with 13 bases between them. The CDR3 extends over 11 amino acids. CDR1 and CDR2 (germline): DFQATT, SNEGSKA (reference sequence). The CDR3 region has the DNA TGCAGTGCTAAAGGGGGACGGGGACTGTTTTTT. Protein: CSAKGGRGLFF.

The V gene is TRBV9, the J gene TRBJ1-5, with D possibly being TRBD1 (6 bases). The CDR3 runs to 15 residues. Trimming stripped 3 bases from V and 1 base from J, with 11 bases between. The V gene's germline CDR1 is SGDLS and CDR2 YYNGEE. The CDR3 spells CASSASGTSNQPQHF. CDR3 nucleotide sequence: TGTGCCAGCAGCGCCTCTGGGACAAGCAATCAGCCCCAGCATTTT.

This clonotype was picked up a small number of times. The CDR3 coding sequence is TGTGCCAGCAGTTCAACAGGGAAGCCCCAACTCTACAATGAGCAGTTCTTC. This sequence encodes CASSSTGKPQLYNEQFF. V gene TRBV28 combines with J gene TRBJ2-1; maybe TRBD1 (6 bases). CDR3 length: 17 amino acids. The V gene's germline CDR1 is MDHEN and CDR2 SYDVKM. V lost 4 bases and J 3 bases, leaving 19 bases between the germline ends.